This T cell receptor beta chain was observed in a study of blood T cell repertoires in COVID-19. At the level of the study: Nucleic acid was either cDNA or gDNA, and it came from T cells, B-cell-depleted T cells, or PBMCs.

Source study methods: Reference gene primer amplification yielded estimated nucleated cell counts. Repertoires were generated with immunoSEQ multiplex PCR, while TCRdb's copy carries only in-frame clones and drops some. Clonal size and the V and J genes are those of that table, whereas D and trimming came from the DNA. This sample has approximately 140,000 clones, with about 86% found just once. Sequencing used peripheral blood. The sequence derives from a woman aged 60-75 years with acute or convalescent COVID-19.

CDR3 DNA sequence: TGTGCCAGCAGTTGGGGGGGCCTGAACACTGAAGCTTTCTTT. Amino acids: CASSWGGLNTEAFF. This sequence joins TRBV6-5 and TRBJ1-1, with D maybe TRBD1 (6 bases). This CDR3 comprises 14 residues. The V end was cut by 4 bases, the J end by 0 bases, with 9 bases between. Germline V gives CDR1 MNHEY, CDR2 SVGAGI.